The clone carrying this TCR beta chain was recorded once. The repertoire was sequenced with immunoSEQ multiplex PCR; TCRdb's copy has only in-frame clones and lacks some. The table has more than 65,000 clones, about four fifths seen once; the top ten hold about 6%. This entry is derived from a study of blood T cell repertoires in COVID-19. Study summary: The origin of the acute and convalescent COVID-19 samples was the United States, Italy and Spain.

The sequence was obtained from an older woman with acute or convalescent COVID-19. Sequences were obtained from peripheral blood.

CDR3 sequence reads: CSARLINTEAFF. DNA of the CDR3: TGCAGCGCTAGACTTATCAACACTGAAGCTTTCTTT. The J gene is TRBJ1-1, the V gene TRBV29-1; D gene unclear. The CDR3 runs 12 residues. With 7 bases removed from V and 2 bases from J, the gap between germline ends came to 11 bases. Germline V gene data show CDR1 as SQVTM and CDR2 as ANQGSEA.